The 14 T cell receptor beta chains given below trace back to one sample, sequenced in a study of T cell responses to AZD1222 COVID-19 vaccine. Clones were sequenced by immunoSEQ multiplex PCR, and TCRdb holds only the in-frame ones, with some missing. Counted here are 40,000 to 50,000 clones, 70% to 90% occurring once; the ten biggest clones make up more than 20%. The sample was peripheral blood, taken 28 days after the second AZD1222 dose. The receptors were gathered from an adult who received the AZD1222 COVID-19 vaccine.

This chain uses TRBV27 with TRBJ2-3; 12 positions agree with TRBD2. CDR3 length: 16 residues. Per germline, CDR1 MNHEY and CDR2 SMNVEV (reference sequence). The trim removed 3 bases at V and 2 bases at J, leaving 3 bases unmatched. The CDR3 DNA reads TGTGCCAGCAGTTTTCTAGCGGGGGGGGACACAGATACGCAGTATTTT. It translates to CASSFLAGGDTDTQYF.

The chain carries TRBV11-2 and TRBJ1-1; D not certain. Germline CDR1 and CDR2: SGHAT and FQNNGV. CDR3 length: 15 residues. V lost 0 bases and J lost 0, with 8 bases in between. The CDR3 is CASSLDPGMNTEAFF. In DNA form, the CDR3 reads TGTGCCAGCAGCTTAGACCCGGGGATGAACACTGAAGCTTTCTTT. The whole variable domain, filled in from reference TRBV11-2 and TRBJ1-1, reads EAGVAQSPRYKIIEKRQSVAFWCNPISGHATLYWYQQILGQGPKLLIQFQNNGVVDDSQLPKDRFSAERLKGVDSTLKIQPAKLEDSAVYLCASSLDPGMNTEAFFGQGTRLTVV.

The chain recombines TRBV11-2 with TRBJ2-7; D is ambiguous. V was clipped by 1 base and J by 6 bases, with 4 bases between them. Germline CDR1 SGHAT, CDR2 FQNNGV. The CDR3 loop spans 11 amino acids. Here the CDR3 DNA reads TGTGCCAGCAGCTTAGTAAGCGAGCAGTACTTC. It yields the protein CASSLVSEQYF. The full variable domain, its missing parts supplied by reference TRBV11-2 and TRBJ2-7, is EAGVAQSPRYKIIEKRQSVAFWCNPISGHATLYWYQQILGQGPKLLIQFQNNGVVDDSQLPKDRFSAERLKGVDSTLKIQPAKLEDSAVYLCASSLVSEQYFGPGTRLTVT.

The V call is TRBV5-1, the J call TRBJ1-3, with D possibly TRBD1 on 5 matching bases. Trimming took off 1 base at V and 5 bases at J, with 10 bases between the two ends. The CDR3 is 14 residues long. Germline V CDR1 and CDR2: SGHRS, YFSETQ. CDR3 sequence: CASSLSGTRNTIYF. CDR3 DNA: TGCGCCAGCAGCTTGTCGGGGACCCGAAACACCATATATTTT. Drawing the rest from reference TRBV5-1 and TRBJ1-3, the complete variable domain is KAGVTQTPRYLIKTRGQQVTLSCSPISGHRSVSWYQQTPGQGLQFLFEYFSETQRNKGNFPGRFSGRQFSNSRSEMNVSTLELGDSALYLCASSLSGTRNTIYFGEGSWLTVV.

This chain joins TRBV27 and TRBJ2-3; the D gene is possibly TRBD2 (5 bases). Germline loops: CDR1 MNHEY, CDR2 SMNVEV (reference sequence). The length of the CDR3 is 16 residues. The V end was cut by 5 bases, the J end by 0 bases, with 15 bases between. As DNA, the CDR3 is TGTGCCAGCAGTCTAGCCGGTGGTCGGAGCACAGATACGCAGTATTTT. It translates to CASSLAGGRSTDTQYF.

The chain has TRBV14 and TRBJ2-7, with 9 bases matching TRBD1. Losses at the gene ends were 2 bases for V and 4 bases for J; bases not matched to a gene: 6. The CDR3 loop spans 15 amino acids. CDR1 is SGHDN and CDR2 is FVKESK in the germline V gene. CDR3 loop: CASSQPGQGRYEQYF. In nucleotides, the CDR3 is TGTGCCAGCAGCCAACCTGGACAGGGGAGGTACGAGCAGTACTTC.

CDR3: CASSTEPRTGSGSYGYTF. In DNA form, the CDR3 reads TGCGCCAGCAGCACCGAACCTCGAACAGGGAGTGGTAGCTATGGCTACACCTTC. V usage is TRBV5-1 and J usage is TRBJ1-2, with D maybe TRBD1 (6 bases). There are 18 residues in the CDR3. Germline V gives CDR1 SGHRS, CDR2 YFSETQ. Between the trimmed V and J ends, which lost 4 bases and 4 bases, there was a span of 26 bases.

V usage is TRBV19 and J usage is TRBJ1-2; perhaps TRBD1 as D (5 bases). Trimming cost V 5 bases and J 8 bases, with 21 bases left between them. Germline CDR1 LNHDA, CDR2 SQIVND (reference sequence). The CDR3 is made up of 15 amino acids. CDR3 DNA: TGTGCCAGTAGTCCCCCTCGGGGAAGGGGTCAAGGCTACACCTTC. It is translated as CASSPPRGRGQGYTF.

CDR3 nucleotide sequence: TGTGCCAGCAGCTCTACCGGGGGGGTGGGAGCTTTCTTT. Translated: CASSSTGGVGAFF. V usage is TRBV11-2 and J usage is TRBJ1-1, with D possibly being TRBD1 (5 bases). This CDR3 has 13 amino acids. V lost 4 bases and J lost 10, with 16 bases in between. Germline V CDR1 and CDR2: SGHAT, FQNNGV.

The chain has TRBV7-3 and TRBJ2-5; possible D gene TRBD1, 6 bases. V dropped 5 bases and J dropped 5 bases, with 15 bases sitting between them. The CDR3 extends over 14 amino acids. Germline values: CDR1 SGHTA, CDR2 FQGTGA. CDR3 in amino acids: CASSTYGGRETQYF. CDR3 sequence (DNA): TGTGCCAGCAGCACGTATGGGGGCAGGGAGACCCAGTACTTC. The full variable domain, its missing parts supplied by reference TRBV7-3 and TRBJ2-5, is GAGVSQTPSNKVTEKGKYVELRCDPISGHTALYWYRQSLGQGPEFLIYFQGTGAADDSGLPNDRFFAVRPEGSVSTLKIQRTERGDSAVYLCASSTYGGRETQYFGPGTRLLVL.

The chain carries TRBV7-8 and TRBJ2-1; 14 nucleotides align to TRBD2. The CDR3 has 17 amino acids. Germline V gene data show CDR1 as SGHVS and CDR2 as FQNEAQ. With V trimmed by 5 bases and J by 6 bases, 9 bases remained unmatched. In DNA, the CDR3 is TGTGCCAGCAGCGAAAGACTAGCGGGGGGGTCCGGCAATGAGCAGTTCTTC. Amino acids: CASSERLAGGSGNEQFF.

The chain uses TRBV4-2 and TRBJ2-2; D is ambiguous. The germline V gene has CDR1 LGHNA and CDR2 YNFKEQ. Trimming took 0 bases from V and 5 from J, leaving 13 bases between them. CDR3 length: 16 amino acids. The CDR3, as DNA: TGTGCCAGCAGCCAAGATTTTAACCCACGGACCGGGGAGCTGTTTTTT. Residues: CASSQDFNPRTGELFF.

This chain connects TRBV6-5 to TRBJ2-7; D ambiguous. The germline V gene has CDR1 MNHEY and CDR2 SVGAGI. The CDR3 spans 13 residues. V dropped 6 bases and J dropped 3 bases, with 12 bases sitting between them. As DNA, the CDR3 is TGTGCCAGCAGCCCCGGGCAGGTCTACGAGCAGTACTTC. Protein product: CASSPGQVYEQYF.

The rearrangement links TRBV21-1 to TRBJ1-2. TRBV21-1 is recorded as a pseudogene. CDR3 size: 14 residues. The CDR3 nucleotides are TGTGCCAGCACCCCTAAGGCTTTCATCTATGGCTACACCTTC. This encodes CASTPKAFIYGYTF.